This record looks at one TCR beta chain sequence and its context. The sample comes from a study of CD8 T cells in Susac syndrome. An amount of RNA that ranged from about 0.45 to 1 ug was reverse transcribed with random hexamers. The CDR3 of TCR beta was amplified by immunoSEQ multiplex PCR across 54 Vbeta and 13 Jbeta. One entry per CDR3 protein results from TCRdb running MiXCR on the immunoSEQ multiplex PCR reads. The sample has 190,000 or so distinct CDR3 sequences, 95% seen once. The sequenced target, TCR beta, came from blood CD8+ and CD4+ T cells. The multiple sclerosis control group comprised treatment-naive patients with stable or active relapsing-remitting disease. While CD8+ and CD4+ T cells were isolated negatively, TEMRA cells were enriched by FACS. The sequenced sample consisted of CD4+ T cells from PBMCs. This TCR was recovered from a human donor with multiple sclerosis.

As DNA, the CDR3 is TGCAGCGTTGTCCGGGACAGGATTGGCTACACCTTC. Its protein is CSVVRDRIGYTF. This sequence joins TRBV29-1 and TRBJ1-2, with 8 bases that match TRBD1. Trimming at V came to 4 bases and at J to 7 bases, leaving 5 bases not matched to a gene. The germline V gene encodes CDR1 SQVTM and CDR2 ANQGSEA. This CDR3 has 12 residues.